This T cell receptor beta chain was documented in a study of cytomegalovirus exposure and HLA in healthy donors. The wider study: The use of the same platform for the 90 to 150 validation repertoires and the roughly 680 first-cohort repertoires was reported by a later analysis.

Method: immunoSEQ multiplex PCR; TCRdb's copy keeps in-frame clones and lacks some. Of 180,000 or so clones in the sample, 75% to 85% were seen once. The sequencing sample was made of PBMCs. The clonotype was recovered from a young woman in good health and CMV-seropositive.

The CDR3 nucleotides are TGTGCCAGCAGCCGGGACTACCTTACTAGCACAGATACGCAGTATTTT. Its protein is CASSRDYLTSTDTQYF. V is TRBV7-2 and J is TRBJ2-3; 7 positions agree with TRBD2. This CDR3 is built from 16 residues. Germline assignment: CDR1 SGHTA and CDR2 FQGNSA. The J segment lost 0 bases and the V segment lost 5 bases, leaving 8 bases of the junction unmatched.